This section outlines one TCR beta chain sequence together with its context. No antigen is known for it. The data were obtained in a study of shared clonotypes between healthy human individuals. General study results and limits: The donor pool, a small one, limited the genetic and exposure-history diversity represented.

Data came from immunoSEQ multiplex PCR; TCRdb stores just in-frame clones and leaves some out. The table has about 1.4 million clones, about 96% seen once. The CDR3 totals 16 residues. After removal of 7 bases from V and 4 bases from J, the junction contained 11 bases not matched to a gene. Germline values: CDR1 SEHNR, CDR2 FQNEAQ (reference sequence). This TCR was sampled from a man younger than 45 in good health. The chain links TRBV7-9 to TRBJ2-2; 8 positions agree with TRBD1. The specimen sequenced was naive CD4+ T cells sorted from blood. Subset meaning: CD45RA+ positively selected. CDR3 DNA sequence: TGTGCCAGCAACCAACCCGGGACAGGAATCACCGGGGAGCTGTTTTTT. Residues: CASNQPGTGITGELFF.